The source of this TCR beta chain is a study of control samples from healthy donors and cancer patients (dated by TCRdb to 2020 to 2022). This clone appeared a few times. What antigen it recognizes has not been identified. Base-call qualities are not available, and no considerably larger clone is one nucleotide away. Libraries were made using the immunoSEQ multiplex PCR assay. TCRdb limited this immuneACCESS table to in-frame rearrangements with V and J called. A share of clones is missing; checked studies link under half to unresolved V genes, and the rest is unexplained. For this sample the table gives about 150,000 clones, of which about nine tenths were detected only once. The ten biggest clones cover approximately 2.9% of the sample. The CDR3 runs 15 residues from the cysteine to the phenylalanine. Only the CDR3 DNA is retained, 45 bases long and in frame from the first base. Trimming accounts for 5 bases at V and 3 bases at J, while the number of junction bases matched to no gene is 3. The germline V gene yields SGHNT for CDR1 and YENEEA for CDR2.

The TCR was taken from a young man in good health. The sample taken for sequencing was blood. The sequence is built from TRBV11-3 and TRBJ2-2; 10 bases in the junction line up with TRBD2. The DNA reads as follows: TGTGCCAGCAGCCTCACTAGCGGGGACACCGGGGAGCTGTTTTTT. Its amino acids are CASSLTSGDTGELFF.